These 7 T cell receptor beta chains were sequenced from one sample in a study of T-cell memory formation after mild COVID-19. From the 5' RACE reads, TCRdb called clonotypes with MiXCR, one entry per CDR3 protein. Of approximately 100,000 distinct CDR3 sequences listed, around 10% are singletons. Sequencing was performed on PBMCs or a T cell subset sorted from them (not recorded which). These TCRs come from a man aged 18 to 29 who had mild COVID-19 (a few samples of this study predate the infection). Cell type and time point are not known.

This clonotype was observed many times. The chain employs TRBV27 and TRBJ2-5; TRBD1 aligns across 8 bases. The germline V gene has CDR1 MNHEY and CDR2 SMNVEV (reference sequence). J lost 1 base, V lost 4 bases, and 5 bases had no gene match. The CDR3 spans 15 residues. This CDR3 reads CASSSLDRVQETQYF. CDR3 bases: TGTGCCAGCAGTTCCCTGGACAGGGTCCAAGAGACCCAGTACTTC.

The chain couples TRBV3-1 to TRBJ2-7; either TRBD1 or TRBD2 may fit D (5 bases each). This CDR3 is 15 amino acids long. Deletions cut 4 bases from V and 3 bases from J, with 16 bases between. The V gene's germline CDR1 is LGHDT and CDR2 YNNKEL (reference sequence). DNA for the CDR3: TGTGCCAGCAGCCGGGGGAGTGGGGGATTCTACGAGCAGTACGTC. Its protein is CASSRGSGGFYEQYV.

This chain links TRBV9 with TRBJ1-2; TRBD1 matches 8 bases. Germline loops: CDR1 SGDLS, CDR2 YYNGEE. This CDR3 spans 15 amino acids. After removal of 4 bases from V and 0 bases from J, the junction contained 5 bases not matched to a gene. This CDR3 is CASSSTGGPNYGYTF. CDR3 sequence (DNA): TGTGCCAGCAGCTCCACAGGGGGTCCTAACTATGGCTACACCTTC.

This rearrangement joins TRBV4-1 to TRBJ1-5; no clear D gene. Germline loops: CDR1 MGHRA, CDR2 YSYEKL. The CDR3 has 18 residues. The V end lost 0 bases, the J end lost 1 base, and 16 bases lay between the germline ends. CDR3 coding DNA: TGCGCCAGCAGCCAAGAATTTGGTCATGGGTCGAGCAATCAGCCCCAGCATTTT. The encoded protein is CASSQEFGHGSSNQPQHF.

This clonotype was seen ten or more times. The chain employs TRBV29-1 and TRBJ2-2; D may be TRBD1 (6 bases). V gave up 4 bases and J gave up 1 base, with 7 bases separating them. Germline loops: CDR1 SQVTM, CDR2 ANQGSEA. The CDR3 length is 13 residues. CDR3 in DNA: TGCAGCGTTGGAGGGGGGAACACCGGGGAGCTGTTTTTT. This translates into CSVGGGNTGELFF.

This clonotype has ten or more counts. This rearrangement joins TRBV6-5 to TRBJ1-1; 7 nucleotides align to TRBD1. Germline V gene data show CDR1 as MNHEY and CDR2 as SVGAGI. The CDR3 is made up of 14 amino acids. J gave up 5 bases and V 4 bases, and 7 bases lay outside the gene matches. Here the CDR3 reads CASSWLTGKTEAFF. The CDR3 DNA reads as TGTGCCAGCAGTTGGTTGACAGGGAAAACTGAAGCTTTCTTT.

The chain couples TRBV2 to TRBJ2-7; D ambiguous. Trimming took 3 bases from V and 3 from J, leaving 12 bases between them. The CDR3 sequence is 14 residues long. From germline, CDR1 is SNHLY and CDR2 FYNNEI. The DNA for the CDR3 is TGTGCCAGCAGTGATGGGTTATCATTCTACGAGCAGTACGTC. Translated: CASSDGLSFYEQYV.